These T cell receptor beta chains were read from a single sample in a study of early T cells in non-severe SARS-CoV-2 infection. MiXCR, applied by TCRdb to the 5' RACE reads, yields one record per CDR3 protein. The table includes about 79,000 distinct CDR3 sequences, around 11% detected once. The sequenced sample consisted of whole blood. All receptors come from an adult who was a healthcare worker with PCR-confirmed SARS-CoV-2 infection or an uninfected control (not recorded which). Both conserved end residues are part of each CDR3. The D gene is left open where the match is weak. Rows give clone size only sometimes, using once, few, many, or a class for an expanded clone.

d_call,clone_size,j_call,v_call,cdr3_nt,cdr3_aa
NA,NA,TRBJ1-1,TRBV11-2,TGTGCCAGCAGCTTAGTGTCGGGGAATGAAGCTTTCTTT,CASSLVSGNEAFF
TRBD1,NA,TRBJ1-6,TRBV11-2,TGTGCCAGCAGCTTAGTACAGGGGTTATCTTCACCCCTCCACTTT,CASSLVQGLSSPLHF
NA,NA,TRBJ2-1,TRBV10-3,TGTGCCATCAGGGGACCGTCCAGTCTAGGCAATGAGCAGTTCTTC,CAIRGPSSLGNEQFF
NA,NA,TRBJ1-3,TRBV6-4,TGTGCCAGCAGATCCCCGATGGACGGACAAAGAAACACCATATATTTT,CASRSPMDGQRNTIYF
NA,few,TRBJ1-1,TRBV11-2,TGTGCCAGCAGCTGGACCGGGACCCCCGAAGCTTTCTTT,CASSWTGTPEAFF
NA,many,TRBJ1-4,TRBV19,TGTGCCAGTAGTATTACGGCAACTAATGAAAAACTGTTTTTT,CASSITATNEKLFF
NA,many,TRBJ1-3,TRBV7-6,TGTGCCAGCAGCTTAGGGACACACTCTGGAAACACCATATATTTT,CASSLGTHSGNTIYF
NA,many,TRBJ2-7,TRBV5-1,TGCGCCAGCAGCTTGGCCGGGACAACAAAATACGAGCAGTACTTC,CASSLAGTTKYEQYF
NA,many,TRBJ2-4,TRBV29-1,TGCAGCGTTGGCCGCCGGAGCTCTTCCAAAAACATTCAGTACTTC,CSVGRRSSSKNIQYF
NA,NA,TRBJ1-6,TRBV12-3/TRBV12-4,TGTGCCAGCAGTCTGCGTGGGAGCTCCTATAATTCACCCCTCCACTTT,CASSLRGSSYNSPLHF
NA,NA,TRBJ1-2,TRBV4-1,TGCGCCAGCAGCCAAGACGGGGGACCCGACAGGAGGTATGGCTACACCTTC,CASSQDGGPDRRYGYTF
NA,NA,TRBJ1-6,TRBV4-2,TGTGCCAGCAGCACAGGATATAATTCACCCCTCCACTTT,CASSTGYNSPLHF
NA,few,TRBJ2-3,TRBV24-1,TGTGCCACCAGCGCGTCTAGCACAGATACGCAGTATTTT,CATSASSTDTQYF
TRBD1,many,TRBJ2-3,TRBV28,TGTGCCAGCAGAGGACAGGGAATTTCCACAGATACGCAGTATTTT,CASRGQGISTDTQYF
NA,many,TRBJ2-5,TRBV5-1,TGCGCCAGCAGCTCGTTATCAGGGAATCAAGAGACCCAGTACTTC,CASSSLSGNQETQYF
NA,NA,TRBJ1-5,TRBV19,TGTGCCAGTAGTATATCTGAATATAGCAATCAGCCCCAGCATTTT,CASSISEYSNQPQHF
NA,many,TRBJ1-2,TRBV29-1,TGCAGCGTTGAAGAAGCGGGTACGGTCGGCTACACCTTC,CSVEEAGTVGYTF
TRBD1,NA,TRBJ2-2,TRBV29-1,TGCAGCGTGGGGACAGGGAACACCGGGGAGCTGTTTTTT,CSVGTGNTGELFF
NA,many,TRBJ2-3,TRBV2,TGTGCCAGCAGTGTCAGGAGGGATACGCAGTATTTT,CASSVRRDTQYF
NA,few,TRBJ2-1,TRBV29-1,TGCAGCGTTGACCTAGGAAGTGTAAGTGAGCAGTTCTTC,CSVDLGSVSEQFF
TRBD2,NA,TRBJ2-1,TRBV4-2,TGTGCCAGCAGCCAAGATCGAAATAGCGGGGCCTACAATGAGCAGTTCTTC,CASSQDRNSGAYNEQFF
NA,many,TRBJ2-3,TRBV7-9,TGTGCCAGCAGCTTAGCCGGGGCAGGAGATACGCAGTATTTT,CASSLAGAGDTQYF
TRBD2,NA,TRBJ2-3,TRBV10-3,TGTGCCATCAGTGAGTCCGGACTAGCGGATACTAGCACAGATACGCAGTATTTT,CAISESGLADTSTDTQYF
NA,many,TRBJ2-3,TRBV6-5,TGTGCCAGCAGCCCCGGACTCGACTTCCTCGGAGATACGCAGTATTTT,CASSPGLDFLGDTQYF